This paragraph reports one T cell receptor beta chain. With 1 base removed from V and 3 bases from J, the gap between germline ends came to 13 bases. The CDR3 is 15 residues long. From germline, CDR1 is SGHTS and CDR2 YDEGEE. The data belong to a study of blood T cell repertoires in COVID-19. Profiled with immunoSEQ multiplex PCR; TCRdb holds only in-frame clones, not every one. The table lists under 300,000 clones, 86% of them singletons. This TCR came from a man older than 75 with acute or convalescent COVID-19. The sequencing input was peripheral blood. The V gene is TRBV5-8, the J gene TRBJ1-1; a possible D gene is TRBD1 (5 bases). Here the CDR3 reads CASSLRAGIYTEAFF. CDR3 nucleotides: TGTGCCAGCAGCTTGAGAGCAGGGATATACACTGAAGCTTTCTTT.